One sample yielded the 10 T cell receptor beta chains listed below, sequenced in a study of blood T cell repertoires in COVID-19. Clones were sequenced by immunoSEQ multiplex PCR, and TCRdb holds only the in-frame ones, with some missing. Among 45,000 to 65,000 clones listed, 88% were seen once. The source material was peripheral blood. Receptors were obtained from a human donor in a cohort sampled during active COVID-19.

This chain connects TRBV2 to TRBJ2-4; TRBD1 matches 8 bases. The CDR3 totals 13 residues. Germline V gene data show CDR1 as SNHLY and CDR2 as FYNNEI. V shed 6 bases and J 6 bases; nucleotides not matched to a gene: 4. The CDR3 bases are TGTGCCAGCAGCCCAGGGGGCGTAAACATTCAGTACTTC. It codes for CASSPGGVNIQYF.

This clone was counted between two and nine times. The V and J genes are TRBV11-3 and TRBJ2-1, with 7 bases aligning to TRBD2. CDR1 SGHNT and CDR2 YENEEA come from the germline V gene. The CDR3 has 15 amino acids. V was clipped by 1 base and J by 0 bases; unmatched bases: 0. The DNA of the CDR3 is TGTGCCAGCAGCTTAGCGGGAGGCTCCTACAATGAGCAGTTCTTC. Protein product: CASSLAGGSYNEQFF.

This sequence joins TRBV20-1 and TRBJ1-3; 8 bases map to TRBD1. J lost 0 bases, V lost 3 bases, and 10 bases had no gene match. There are 17 residues in the CDR3. Germline values: CDR1 DFQATT, CDR2 SNEGSKA (reference sequence). In DNA, the CDR3 is TGCAGTGCTAGTGCCCGGACAGGGCGTAACTCTGGAAACACCATATATTTT. Its protein product is CSASARTGRNSGNTIYF.

CDR3 DNA: TGTGCCAGCAGTGGTCTCCGTCGGGGAATCTACAATGAGCAGTTCTTC. Protein product: CASSGLRRGIYNEQFF. The chain employs TRBV6-1 and TRBJ2-1; maybe TRBD2 (5 bases). V shed 4 bases and J shed 3 bases, with 16 bases lying between them. CDR3 length: 16 residues. Germline values: CDR1 MNHNS, CDR2 SASEGT.

V gene TRBV5-1 combines with J gene TRBJ1-2; TRBD1 agrees at 9 bases. The CDR3 spans 14 residues. The germline CDR1 and CDR2 sequences are SGHRS and YFSETQ. V shed 5 bases, J shed 5 bases, and the junction held 7 bases outside the gene matches. The CDR3 sequence is CASRKGDREYGYTF. The CDR3 nucleotides are TGCGCCAGCAGGAAAGGGGACAGGGAGTATGGCTACACCTTC.

The chain combines TRBV3-1 (or the pseudogene TRBV3-2) with TRBJ1-2; unclear D gene. V lost 0 bases to trimming and J lost 8 bases, with 7 bases between them. CDR1 is LGHDT and CDR2 is YNNKEL in the germline V gene (reference sequence). This CDR3 spans 12 amino acids. The CDR3 region has the DNA TGTGCCAGCAGCCAAGATGCGGAGGGCTACACCTTC. Its translation: CASSQDAEGYTF.

The chain joins TRBV18 to TRBJ1-2; the D gene is possibly TRBD1 (5 bases). The CDR3 sequence is 14 residues long. Trimming pared 3 bases from V and 0 bases from J, leaving 8 bases between. Germline V gene lookup returns CDR1 KGHSH and CDR2 LQKENI. The CDR3 region has the DNA TGTGCCAGCTCACCGGACACATCTAACTATGGCTACACCTTC. It translates to CASSPDTSNYGYTF.

The chain joins TRBV15 to TRBJ2-7; TRBD1 aligns across 7 bases. The V and J ends lost 1 base and 4 bases, in that order; junction bases with no gene match: 7. The CDR3 covers 15 residues. The germline V gene encodes CDR1 LNHNV and CDR2 YYDKDF (reference sequence). The CDR3 region is CATSRVTGVGYEQYF. The DNA for the CDR3 is TGTGCCACCAGCAGAGTAACAGGGGTGGGGTACGAGCAGTACTTC.

This clone was counted at least ten times. The chain is built from TRBV10-3 and TRBJ2-7; TRBD1 aligns across 7 bases. J lost 3 bases, V lost 4 bases, and 3 bases had no gene match. The germline V gene has CDR1 ENHRY and CDR2 SYGVKD. The CDR3 loop spans 13 amino acids. Here the CDR3 DNA reads TGTGCCATCAGTGGACAGGGTATCTACGAGCAGTACTTC. Protein sequence: CAISGQGIYEQYF.

This chain uses TRBV7-9 with TRBJ1-1; possibly TRBD1 for D (5 bases). Trimming cost V 5 bases and J 5 bases, with 18 bases left between them. The CDR3 runs to 15 residues. Germline values: CDR1 SEHNR, CDR2 FQNEAQ (reference sequence). Here the CDR3 reads CASSLFLQRGTEAFF. The CDR3 nucleotides read TGTGCCAGCAGCCTCTTCTTGCAGCGGGGGACTGAAGCTTTCTTT.